The 20 T cell receptor beta chains listed next were all sequenced from one sample in a study of T-cell memory formation after mild COVID-19. TCRdb re-derived calls from the 5' RACE reads in MiXCR, one entry per CDR3 protein. Counted here are 350,000 to 450,000 distinct CDR3 sequences, 24% occurring once; the ten biggest clones make up about 8.7%. The sequenced sample was PBMCs or a T cell subset sorted from them (not recorded which). The receptors derive from an adult woman who had mild COVID-19 (a few samples of this study predate the infection). Cell type and time point are not known.

This clonotype was found a few times. The rearrangement joins TRBV20-1 to TRBJ2-3; 14 nucleotides align to TRBD2. Germline V lookup: CDR1 DFQATT, CDR2 SNEGSKA (reference sequence). The trim removed 6 bases at V and 4 bases at J, leaving 15 bases unmatched. The CDR3 loop spans 18 amino acids. As DNA, the CDR3 is TGCAGTGCCAGCTTCATTAATGGGACTAGCGGGAGTCCAGATACGCAGTATTTT. Protein: CSASFINGTSGSPDTQYF.

The CDR3 sequence: CASSKDNTYEQYF. CDR3 DNA: TGTGCCAGCAGCAAGGACAACACCTACGAGCAGTACTTC. The chain carries TRBV21-1 and TRBJ2-7; no DNA check was done on the table's D call, TRBD1. TRBV21-1 is tagged as a pseudogene. The CDR3 totals 13 residues.

J is TRBJ1-1 and V is TRBV7-9; tentatively, D is TRBD1 (5 bases). CDR1 is SEHNR and CDR2 is FQNEAQ in the germline V gene (reference sequence). This CDR3 has 16 residues. Trimming removed 5 bases from V and 7 bases from J, with 23 bases in between. This CDR3 reads CASSLAGGSILGEAFF. CDR3 in DNA: TGTGCCAGCAGCCTCGCCGGGGGGTCTATCCTGGGTGAAGCTTTCTTT. The entire variable domain, with the rest obtained from reference TRBV7-9 and TRBJ1-1, is as follows: DTGVSQNPRHKITKRGQNVTFRCDPISEHNRLYWYRQTLGQGPEFLTYFQNEAQLEKSRLLSDRFSAERPKGSFSTLEIQRTEQGDSAMYLCASSLAGGSILGEAFFGQGTRLTVV.

This clonotype was seen a few times. V is TRBV5-1 and J is TRBJ2-3; perhaps D is TRBD1 or TRBD2 (5 bases each). Germline values: CDR1 SGHRS, CDR2 YFSETQ. This CDR3 is built from 14 residues. V lost 4 bases to trimming and J lost 6 bases, with 15 bases between them. The CDR3 DNA sequence: TGCGCCAGCAGCGCGGACTCAGGGAGCGATACGCAGTATTTT. It encodes CASSADSGSDTQYF.

This clonotype is a singleton in its sample. An end of the junction differs from the germline gene, which may be a read error. This rearrangement joins TRBV20-1 to TRBJ1-5; 7 bases match TRBD1. Germline V gives CDR1 DFQATT, CDR2 SNEGSKA (reference sequence). There are 14 residues in the CDR3. CDR3 in DNA: TGCAGTGCTAGAGATCAGGGGGGCAATCAGCCCCAGAATTTT. Encoded protein: CSARDQGGNQPQNF.

This clonotype was counted a few times. The chain couples TRBV7-2 to TRBJ2-3; 12 bases align to TRBD2. Trimming removed 1 base from V and 1 base from J; junction bases left unmatched: 9. Germline V gives CDR1 SGHTA, CDR2 FQGNSA. The CDR3 length is 19 residues. This chain's CDR3 is CASSLGVGLAGYRTDTQYF. DNA of the CDR3: TGTGCCAGCAGCTTAGGAGTGGGACTAGCGGGCTACCGCACAGATACGCAGTATTTT.

The J gene is TRBJ2-5, the V gene TRBV6-6; D gene uncertain. This CDR3 has 11 amino acids. Trimming left V 7 bases short and J 5 bases short, with 8 bases between. Germline CDR1 MNHNY, CDR2 SVGAGI (reference sequence). CDR3 in amino acids: CASTDDETQYF. CDR3 coding DNA: TGTGCCAGCACTGACGATGAGACCCAGTACTTC.

V usage is TRBV25-1 and J usage is TRBJ2-7; D is possibly TRBD1 or TRBD2 (5 bases each). The CDR3 is 15 amino acids. Between the trimmed V and J ends, which lost 3 bases and 2 bases, there was a span of 14 bases. CDR1 MGHDK and CDR2 SYGVNS come from the germline V gene. CDR3 DNA sequence: TGTGCCAGCAGTGACCCCGAGAGGGGACCCTACGAGCAGTACTTC. Amino acid sequence: CASSDPERGPYEQYF.

This clonotype has only a few counts. V gene TRBV2 combines with J gene TRBJ2-5; D perhaps matches TRBD2 (5 bases). The CDR3 runs to 14 residues. Germline values: CDR1 SNHLY, CDR2 FYNNEI. V lost 6 bases to trimming and J lost 4 bases, with 15 bases between them. The CDR3 coding sequence is TGTGCCAGCAGCGCGGGCCCCCCGGGAGAGACCCAGTACTTC. It codes for CASSAGPPGETQYF.

The V call is TRBV7-2, the J call TRBJ1-6; D call uncertain. V was shortened by 2 bases and J by 7 bases, with 12 bases between the two germline ends. This CDR3 has 15 residues. CDR1 and CDR2 from the germline V gene are SGHTA and FQGNSA. Here the CDR3 reads CASSLSPVANSPLHF. The CDR3 bases are TGTGCCAGCAGCTTATCCCCCGTCGCGAATTCACCCCTCCACTTT.

The rearrangement joins TRBV24-1 to TRBJ2-5; D perhaps matches TRBD1 (5 bases). The CDR3 consists of 14 residues. Germline values: CDR1 KGHDR, CDR2 SFDVKD. V was clipped by 1 base and J by 1 base, with 6 bases between them. As DNA, the CDR3 is TGTGCCACCAGTGATTTTGACAGCCAAGAGACCCAGTACTTC. It encodes CATSDFDSQETQYF.

V gene TRBV3-1 combines with J gene TRBJ2-5; 9 positions match TRBD2. Germline trimming cut 6 bases from V and 5 bases from J; bases unmatched to any gene: 7. The CDR3 spans 14 residues. The V gene's germline CDR1 is LGHDT and CDR2 YNNKEL (reference sequence). The CDR3 sequence: CASRRTSEVETQYF. In DNA form, the CDR3 reads TGTGCCAGCAGGCGGACTAGCGAAGTGGAGACCCAGTACTTC.

The chain couples TRBV3-1 to TRBJ2-5; D gene uncertain. This CDR3 has 15 residues. V lost 4 bases, J lost 2 bases, and 14 bases lay in between. Germline values: CDR1 LGHDT, CDR2 YNNKEL (reference sequence). The DNA for the CDR3 is TGTGCCAGCAGCCTCACCCCGTCTGGGCAAGAGACCCAGTACTTC. Translated, it gives CASSLTPSGQETQYF.

The chain recombines TRBV9 with TRBJ1-1; D is undetermined. Trimming cost V 0 bases and J 5 bases, with 8 bases left between them. The CDR3 runs to 13 residues. The germline V gene has CDR1 SGDLS and CDR2 YYNGEE. CDR3 sequence: CASSVGGETEAFF. DNA for the CDR3: TGTGCCAGCAGCGTAGGCGGGGAAACTGAAGCTTTCTTT.

This clonotype was counted only a few times. This chain links TRBV7-6 with TRBJ2-7; the D gene could be TRBD1 or TRBD2 (6 bases each). The CDR3 covers 14 residues. Per the germline V gene, CDR1 is SGHVS and CDR2 is FNYEAQ. Trimming pared 7 bases from V and 6 bases from J, leaving 19 bases between. The CDR3 DNA reads TGTGCCAGCACCTCCTTGCCGGGGGCTGGCGAGCAGTACTTC. This sequence encodes CASTSLPGAGEQYF.

This chain joins TRBV4-2 and TRBJ2-3; no definite D call. Germline CDR1 reads LGHNA; CDR2 reads YNFKEQ. The CDR3 has 15 residues. V was cut by 3 bases and J by 2 bases, with 12 bases left in between. The CDR3: CASSHDTGLTDTQYF. The DNA of the CDR3 is TGTGCCAGCAGCCATGACACCGGTCTCACAGATACGCAGTATTTT.

This clonotype has only a few counts. The chain combines TRBV7-8 with TRBJ1-1; 9 bases agree with TRBD1. CDR3 length: 17 residues. The germline gives CDR1 SGHVS, CDR2 FQNEAQ. The V gene end was trimmed by 1 base and the J gene end by 1 base; junction bases not matched to a gene: 7. The CDR3 is CASSLVRWGQGNTEAFF. CDR3 DNA sequence: TGTGCCAGCAGCTTAGTTCGATGGGGACAGGGGAACACTGAAGCTTTCTTT.

A few counts support this clonotype. The gene calls are TRBV4-3 and TRBJ2-3; no clear D gene. This CDR3 has 16 residues. V was clipped by 0 bases and J by 4 bases, with 14 bases between them. Germline CDR1 is LGHNA and CDR2 is YSLEER. The chain's CDR3 is CASSQEVSATSDTQYF. As DNA, the CDR3 is TGCGCCAGCAGCCAAGAAGTGTCGGCGACATCAGATACGCAGTATTTT.

The rearrangement uses TRBV6-1 and TRBJ2-5; no reliable D call. The length of the CDR3 is 13 residues. V was pared by 7 bases and J by 3 bases, with 12 bases between. Germline loops: CDR1 MNHNS, CDR2 SASEGT. DNA of the CDR3: TGTGCCAGCACCGAGCCAGCGAAAGAGACCCAGTACTTC. Its protein is CASTEPAKETQYF.

The chain is built from TRBV7-8 and TRBJ2-4; a weak D match, TRBD1 (5 bases). The CDR3 totals 15 residues. The V end was cut by 3 bases, the J end by 2 bases, with 11 bases between. CDR1 and CDR2 (germline): SGHVS, FQNEAQ. CDR3 coding DNA: TGTGCCAGCAGCTTTGGGGCAAGGACCAAAAACATTCAGTACTTC. Encoded protein: CASSFGARTKNIQYF.